These T cell receptor beta chains were read from a single sample in a study of CD8+ T cells in alopecia areata. This table comes from immunoSEQ multiplex PCR, and its TCRdb copy is limited to in-frame clones, with some not included. The table shows 150,000 to 200,000 clones, with roughly 50% occurring only once. This material consisted of CD4+ T cells sorted from blood, taken at week 24, from a patient treated with tofacitinib. The origin of the receptors is a human donor with alopecia areata. The CDR3 runs from the conserved cysteine through the conserved F or W. Each record gives: V gene, D gene, clone size, J gene, CDR3 protein, CDR3 DNA. D genes are given only for firm matches. Size values are once, few and many counts, or a class for expanded clones, and some rows have none.

V gene: TRBV2
D gene: -
clone size: -
J gene: TRBJ2-7
CDR3 protein: CASIGTSSYEQYF
CDR3 DNA: TGTGCCAGCATAGGAACAAGCTCCTACGAGCAGTACTTC

V gene: TRBV9
D gene: TRBD2
clone size: -
J gene: TRBJ2-1
CDR3 protein: CASSGGTSYNEQFF
CDR3 DNA: TGTGCCAGCAGCGGGGGGACTAGCTACAATGAGCAGTTCTTC

V gene: TRBV7-2
D gene: -
clone size: few
J gene: TRBJ2-5
CDR3 protein: CASSLVTGPRETQYF
CDR3 DNA: TGTGCCAGCAGCTTAGTTACAGGGCCTCGAGAGACCCAGTACTTC

V gene: TRBV25-1
D gene: -
clone size: few
J gene: TRBJ2-7
CDR3 protein: CASSDALGGSVSYEQYF
CDR3 DNA: TGTGCCAGCAGTGATGCCCTCGGGGGTAGCGTCTCCTACGAGCAGTACTTC

V gene: TRBV10-3
D gene: -
clone size: -
J gene: TRBJ2-3
CDR3 protein: CAIKLAEYTDTQYF
CDR3 DNA: TGTGCCATAAAACTAGCCGAGTACACAGATACGCAGTATTTT

V gene: TRBV7-9
D gene: -
clone size: -
J gene: TRBJ1-5
CDR3 protein: CASSSTFSNQPQHF
CDR3 DNA: TGTGCCAGCAGCTCGACGTTTAGCAATCAGCCCCAGCATTTT

V gene: TRBV6-6
D gene: -
clone size: -
J gene: TRBJ2-5
CDR3 protein: CASSVKAGTQYF
CDR3 DNA: TGTGCCAGCAGTGTGAAGGCAGGGACCCAGTACTTC

V gene: TRBV2
D gene: TRBD1
clone size: few
J gene: TRBJ2-2
CDR3 protein: CASSLTGVTGELFF
CDR3 DNA: TGTGCCAGCAGCCTGACAGGGGTCACCGGGGAGCTGTTTTTT

V gene: TRBV29-1
D gene: -
clone size: -
J gene: TRBJ1-2
CDR3 protein: CSAGMNYGYTF
CDR3 DNA: TGCAGCGCCGGGATGAACTATGGCTACACCTTC

V gene: TRBV10-3
D gene: -
clone size: -
J gene: TRBJ1-5
CDR3 protein: CAIGPGGNQPQHF
CDR3 DNA: TGTGCCATCGGTCCAGGGGGCAATCAGCCCCAGCATTTT

V gene: TRBV2
D gene: -
clone size: -
J gene: TRBJ2-4
CDR3 protein: CASSEPDIQYF
CDR3 DNA: TGTGCCAGCAGTGAACCCGACATTCAGTACTTC

V gene: TRBV7-6
D gene: -
clone size: -
J gene: TRBJ2-7
CDR3 protein: CASSPLQGFSSYEQYF
CDR3 DNA: TGTGCCAGCAGCCCCCTCCAGGGCTTCAGCTCCTACGAGCAGTACTTC

V gene: TRBV2
D gene: TRBD2
clone size: -
J gene: TRBJ2-5
CDR3 protein: CASSKASGGARKTQYF
CDR3 DNA: TGTGCCAGCAGTAAGGCTAGCGGGGGGGCAAGGAAGACCCAGTACTTC

V gene: TRBV5-6
D gene: -
clone size: -
J gene: TRBJ2-5
CDR3 protein: CASSLVGSRETQYF
CDR3 DNA: TGTGCCAGCAGCTTGGTGGGCTCCCGGGAGACCCAGTACTTC

V gene: TRBV7-3
D gene: -
clone size: few
J gene: TRBJ1-1
CDR3 protein: CASRPLGGSTEAFF
CDR3 DNA: TGTGCCAGCAGGCCCCTCGGGGGGAGCACTGAAGCTTTCTTT

V gene: TRBV5-6
D gene: -
clone size: few
J gene: TRBJ2-6
CDR3 protein: CASSLFSISGANVLTF
CDR3 DNA: TGTGCCAGCAGCTTGTTTTCCATCTCTGGGGCCAACGTCCTGACTTTC

V gene: TRBV19
D gene: TRBD1
clone size: once
J gene: TRBJ1-2
CDR3 protein: CASNRGDYGYTF
CDR3 DNA: TGTGCCAGTAACAGGGGCGACTATGGCTACACCTTC

V gene: TRBV5-4
D gene: -
clone size: -
J gene: TRBJ2-5
CDR3 protein: CASSLVGQETQYF
CDR3 DNA: TGTGCCAGCAGCTTGGTTGGCCAAGAGACCCAGTACTTC

V gene: TRBV29-1
D gene: -
clone size: -
J gene: TRBJ2-5
CDR3 protein: CSVEHTQETQYF
CDR3 DNA: TGCAGCGTCGAGCACACGCAAGAGACCCAGTACTTC

V gene: TRBV19
D gene: TRBD1
clone size: -
J gene: TRBJ1-5
CDR3 protein: CASSFGTGNQPQHF
CDR3 DNA: TGTGCCAGTAGTTTCGGGACAGGGAATCAGCCCCAGCATTTT

V gene: TRBV6-6
D gene: -
clone size: few
J gene: TRBJ2-1
CDR3 protein: CASSLSGNEQFF
CDR3 DNA: TGTGCCAGCAGCCTAAGCGGTAATGAGCAGTTCTTC

V gene: TRBV29-1
D gene: -
clone size: -
J gene: TRBJ2-7
CDR3 protein: CSVRGAAGEQYF
CDR3 DNA: TGCAGCGTGCGGGGAGCGGCGGGCGAGCAGTACTTC

V gene: TRBV28
D gene: TRBD1
clone size: few
J gene: TRBJ2-3
CDR3 protein: CATGTGTTDTQYF
CDR3 DNA: TGTGCCACCGGGACAGGGACCACAGATACGCAGTATTTT

V gene: TRBV5-1
D gene: -
clone size: few
J gene: TRBJ2-5
CDR3 protein: CASSLSDRETQYF
CDR3 DNA: TGCGCCAGCTCACTTTCGGATCGGGAGACCCAGTACTTC

V gene: TRBV7-8
D gene: -
clone size: -
J gene: TRBJ2-3
CDR3 protein: CASSPLRDRYTQYF
CDR3 DNA: TGTGCCAGCAGCCCTCTCCGAGACCGATATACGCAGTATTTT

V gene: TRBV28
D gene: TRBD1
clone size: few
J gene: TRBJ1-5
CDR3 protein: CASKTTGGTNQPQHF
CDR3 DNA: TGTGCCAGCAAAACTACAGGGGGGACCAATCAGCCCCAGCATTTT

V gene: TRBV5-1
D gene: -
clone size: -
J gene: TRBJ2-3
CDR3 protein: CASSYSPGTSTDTQYF
CDR3 DNA: TGCGCCAGCAGCTACAGTCCCGGGACGTCGACAGATACGCAGTATTTT

V gene: TRBV6-5
D gene: -
clone size: few
J gene: TRBJ2-7
CDR3 protein: CASSYSGVPDYEQYF
CDR3 DNA: TGTGCCAGCAGTTACTCGGGAGTTCCCGACTACGAGCAGTACTTC

V gene: TRBV30
D gene: -
clone size: -
J gene: TRBJ1-1
CDR3 protein: CAWSVLGSEAFF
CDR3 DNA: TGTGCCTGGAGTGTACTCGGTTCTGAAGCTTTCTTT

V gene: TRBV7-2
D gene: TRBD2
clone size: -
J gene: TRBJ2-5
CDR3 protein: CASSPGGRQETQYF
CDR3 DNA: TGTGCCAGCAGCCCGGGGGGACGCCAAGAGACCCAGTACTTC

V gene: TRBV7-2
D gene: TRBD1
clone size: -
J gene: TRBJ2-1
CDR3 protein: CASSLGTGGRNEQFF
CDR3 DNA: TGTGCCAGCAGCTTAGGGACAGGGGGGCGGAATGAGCAGTTCTTC

V gene: TRBV2
D gene: -
clone size: -
J gene: TRBJ2-7
CDR3 protein: CASTATGPEGEQYF
CDR3 DNA: TGTGCCAGCACCGCTACCGGACCAGAAGGCGAGCAGTACTTC

V gene: TRBV28
D gene: TRBD2
clone size: once
J gene: TRBJ2-7
CDR3 protein: CASTLAGMSEQYF
CDR3 DNA: TGTGCCAGCACTCTAGCGGGGATGTCCGAGCAGTACTTC

V gene: TRBV7-9
D gene: -
clone size: -
J gene: TRBJ2-5
CDR3 protein: CASSLNGLGETQYF
CDR3 DNA: TGTGCCAGCAGCTTAAACGGCCTGGGGGAGACCCAGTACTTC

V gene: TRBV19
D gene: TRBD2
clone size: -
J gene: TRBJ2-5
CDR3 protein: CASSTGLAGVSETQYF
CDR3 DNA: TGTGCCAGTAGTACAGGACTAGCGGGAGTTTCAGAGACCCAGTACTTC

V gene: TRBV30
D gene: -
clone size: -
J gene: TRBJ2-6
CDR3 protein: CACHSGANVLTF
CDR3 DNA: TGTGCCTGCCACTCTGGGGCCAACGTCCTGACTTTC

V gene: TRBV5-1
D gene: -
clone size: few
J gene: TRBJ2-7
CDR3 protein: CASSLDTASYEQYF
CDR3 DNA: TGCGCCAGCAGCTTGGATACAGCCTCCTACGAGCAGTACTTC

V gene: TRBV6-1
D gene: -
clone size: -
J gene: TRBJ2-4
CDR3 protein: CASRAITLAKNIQYF
CDR3 DNA: TGTGCCAGCAGAGCTATCACGCTAGCCAAAAACATTCAGTACTTC

V gene: TRBV6-5
D gene: TRBD1
clone size: -
J gene: TRBJ1-1
CDR3 protein: CASSYSIGQGAEAFF
CDR3 DNA: TGTGCCAGCAGTTACTCGATTGGACAGGGGGCCGAAGCTTTCTTT

V gene: TRBV15
D gene: -
clone size: -
J gene: TRBJ2-3
CDR3 protein: CATVAADTQYF
CDR3 DNA: TGTGCCACGGTGGCGGCAGATACGCAGTATTTT

V gene: TRBV27
D gene: -
clone size: -
J gene: TRBJ1-2
CDR3 protein: CASSFSGEDGYTF
CDR3 DNA: TGTGCCAGCAGTTTCTCGGGGGAGGATGGCTACACCTTC

V gene: TRBV29-1
D gene: TRBD1
clone size: -
J gene: TRBJ2-7
CDR3 protein: CSVHRDRGSNEQYF
CDR3 DNA: TGCAGCGTCCATCGGGACAGGGGGTCGAACGAGCAGTACTTC

V gene: TRBV15
D gene: -
clone size: -
J gene: TRBJ2-7
CDR3 protein: CATSSSAPREQYF
CDR3 DNA: TGTGCCACCAGCAGCTCGGCACCTAGGGAGCAGTACTTC

V gene: TRBV2
D gene: TRBD1
clone size: many
J gene: TRBJ1-4
CDR3 protein: CASSEGTGYNEKLFF
CDR3 DNA: TGTGCCAGCAGTGAAGGGACAGGGTATAATGAAAAACTGTTTTTT

V gene: TRBV6-5
D gene: TRBD2
clone size: -
J gene: TRBJ2-7
CDR3 protein: CASSRTSGAAYEQYF
CDR3 DNA: TGTGCCAGCAGCCGGACTAGCGGGGCCGCCTACGAGCAGTACTTC

V gene: TRBV4-3
D gene: TRBD1
clone size: -
J gene: TRBJ1-5
CDR3 protein: CASSQGQGPYQPQHF
CDR3 DNA: TGCGCCAGCAGCCAAGGACAGGGCCCCTATCAGCCCCAGCATTTT

V gene: TRBV7-2
D gene: -
clone size: -
J gene: TRBJ2-7
CDR3 protein: CASSSQGRAPYEQYF
CDR3 DNA: TGTGCCAGCAGCTCACAGGGTAGGGCCCCCTACGAGCAGTACTTC

V gene: TRBV9
D gene: TRBD1
clone size: -
J gene: TRBJ2-7
CDR3 protein: CASRVDRAYEQYF
CDR3 DNA: TGTGCCAGCAGGGTTGACAGGGCCTACGAGCAGTACTTC

V gene: TRBV10-3
D gene: -
clone size: -
J gene: TRBJ1-5
CDR3 protein: CAISESKGTRSNQPQHF
CDR3 DNA: TGTGCCATCAGTGAGTCGAAAGGGACCCGTAGCAATCAGCCCCAGCATTTT

V gene: TRBV25-1
D gene: -
clone size: -
J gene: TRBJ2-3
CDR3 protein: CASSEYPAGDTQYF
CDR3 DNA: TGTGCCAGCAGTGAATATCCTGCGGGAGATACGCAGTATTTT

V gene: TRBV7-3
D gene: TRBD1
clone size: few
J gene: TRBJ1-1
CDR3 protein: CASSSHRGLTEAFF
CDR3 DNA: TGTGCCAGCAGCTCACACAGGGGTTTGACTGAAGCTTTCTTT

V gene: TRBV30
D gene: TRBD2
clone size: -
J gene: TRBJ2-5
CDR3 protein: CACRLAGGETQYF
CDR3 DNA: TGTGCCTGCCGACTAGCGGGAGGGGAGACCCAGTACTTC

V gene: TRBV6-4
D gene: -
clone size: -
J gene: TRBJ2-2
CDR3 protein: CASSETAGYTGELFF
CDR3 DNA: TGTGCCAGCAGTGAGACTGCGGGATACACCGGGGAGCTGTTTTTT

V gene: TRBV30
D gene: -
clone size: -
J gene: TRBJ1-6
CDR3 protein: CAWGQEYNSPLHF
CDR3 DNA: TGTGCCTGGGGGCAGGAGTATAATTCACCCCTCCACTTT

V gene: TRBV10-3
D gene: -
clone size: -
J gene: TRBJ1-6
CDR3 protein: CAIKQGPDSPLHF
CDR3 DNA: TGTGCCATCAAGCAGGGGCCTGATTCACCCCTCCACTTT

V gene: TRBV19
D gene: TRBD1
clone size: -
J gene: TRBJ1-5
CDR3 protein: CASSSDRGTYQPQHF
CDR3 DNA: TGTGCCAGTAGTTCTGACAGGGGCACGTATCAGCCCCAGCATTTT

V gene: TRBV5-4
D gene: -
clone size: once
J gene: TRBJ1-2
CDR3 protein: CASSLRGLYGYTF
CDR3 DNA: TGTGCCAGCAGCTTAAGGGGTCTCTATGGCTACACCTTC

V gene: TRBV7-6
D gene: -
clone size: few
J gene: TRBJ2-5
CDR3 protein: CASSQGETQYF
CDR3 DNA: TGTGCCAGCAGCCAGGGGGAGACCCAGTACTTC

V gene: TRBV2
D gene: -
clone size: -
J gene: TRBJ2-1
CDR3 protein: CASSRDTLNEQFF
CDR3 DNA: TGTGCCAGCTCCCGGGACACCCTCAATGAGCAGTTCTTC

V gene: TRBV30
D gene: -
clone size: -
J gene: TRBJ2-4
CDR3 protein: CAWTSRQSTTYF
CDR3 DNA: TGTGCCTGGACGTCCAGACAGAGTACGACTTACTTC